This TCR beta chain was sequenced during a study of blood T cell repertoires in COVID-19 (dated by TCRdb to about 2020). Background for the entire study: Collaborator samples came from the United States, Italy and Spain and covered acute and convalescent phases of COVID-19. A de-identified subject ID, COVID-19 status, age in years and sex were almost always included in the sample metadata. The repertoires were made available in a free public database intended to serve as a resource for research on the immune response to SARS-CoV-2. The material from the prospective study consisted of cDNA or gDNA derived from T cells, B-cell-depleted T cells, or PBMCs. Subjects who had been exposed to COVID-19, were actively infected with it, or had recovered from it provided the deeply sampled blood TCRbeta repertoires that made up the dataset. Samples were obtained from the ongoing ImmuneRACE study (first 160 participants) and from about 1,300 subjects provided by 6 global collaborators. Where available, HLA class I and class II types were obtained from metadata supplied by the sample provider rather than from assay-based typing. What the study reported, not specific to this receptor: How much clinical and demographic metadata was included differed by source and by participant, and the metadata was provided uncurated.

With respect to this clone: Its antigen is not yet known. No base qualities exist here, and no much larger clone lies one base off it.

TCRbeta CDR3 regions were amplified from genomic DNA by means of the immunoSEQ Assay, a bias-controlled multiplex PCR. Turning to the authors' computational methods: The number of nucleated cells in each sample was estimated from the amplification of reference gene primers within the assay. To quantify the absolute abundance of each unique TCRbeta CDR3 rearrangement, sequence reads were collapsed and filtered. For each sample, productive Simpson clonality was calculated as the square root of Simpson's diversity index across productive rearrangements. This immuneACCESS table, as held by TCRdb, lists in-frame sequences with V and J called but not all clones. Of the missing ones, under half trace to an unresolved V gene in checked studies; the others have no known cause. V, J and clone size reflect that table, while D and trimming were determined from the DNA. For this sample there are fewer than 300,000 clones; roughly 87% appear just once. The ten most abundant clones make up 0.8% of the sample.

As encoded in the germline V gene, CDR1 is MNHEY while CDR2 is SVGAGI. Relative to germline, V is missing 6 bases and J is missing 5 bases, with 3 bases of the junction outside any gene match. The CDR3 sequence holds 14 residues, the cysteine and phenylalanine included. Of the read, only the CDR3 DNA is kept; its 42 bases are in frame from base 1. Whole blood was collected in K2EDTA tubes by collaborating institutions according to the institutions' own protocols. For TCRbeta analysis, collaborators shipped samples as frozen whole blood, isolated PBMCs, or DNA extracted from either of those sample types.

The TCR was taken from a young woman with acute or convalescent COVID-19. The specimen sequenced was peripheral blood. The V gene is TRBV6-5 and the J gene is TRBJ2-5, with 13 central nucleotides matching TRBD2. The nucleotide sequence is TGTGCCAGCAGGGGACTAGCGGGGAGGGAGACCCAGTACTTC. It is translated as CASRGLAGRETQYF.